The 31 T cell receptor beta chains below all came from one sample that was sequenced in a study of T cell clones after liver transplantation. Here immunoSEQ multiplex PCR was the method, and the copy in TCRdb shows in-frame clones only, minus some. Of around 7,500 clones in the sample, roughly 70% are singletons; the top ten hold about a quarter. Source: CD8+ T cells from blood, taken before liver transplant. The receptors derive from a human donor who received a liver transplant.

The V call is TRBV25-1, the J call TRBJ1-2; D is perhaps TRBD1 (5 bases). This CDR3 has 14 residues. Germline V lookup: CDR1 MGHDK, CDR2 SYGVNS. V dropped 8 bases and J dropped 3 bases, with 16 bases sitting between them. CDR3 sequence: CASAGGRRDYGYTF. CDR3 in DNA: TGTGCCAGCGCTGGGGGTAGAAGGGACTATGGCTACACCTTC.

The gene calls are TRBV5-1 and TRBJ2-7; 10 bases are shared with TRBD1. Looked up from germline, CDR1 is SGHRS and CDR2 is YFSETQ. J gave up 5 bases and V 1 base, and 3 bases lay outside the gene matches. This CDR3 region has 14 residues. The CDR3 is CASSLRDRGHEQYF. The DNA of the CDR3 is TGCGCCAGCAGCTTGAGGGACAGGGGCCACGAGCAGTACTTC.

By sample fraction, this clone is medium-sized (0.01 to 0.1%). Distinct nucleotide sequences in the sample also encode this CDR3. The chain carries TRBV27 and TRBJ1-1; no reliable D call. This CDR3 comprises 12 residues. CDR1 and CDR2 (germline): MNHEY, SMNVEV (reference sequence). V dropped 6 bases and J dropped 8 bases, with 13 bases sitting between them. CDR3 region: CASSLGGREAFF. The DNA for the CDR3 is TGTGCCAGCAGCCTAGGCGGGAGGGAAGCTTTCTTT.

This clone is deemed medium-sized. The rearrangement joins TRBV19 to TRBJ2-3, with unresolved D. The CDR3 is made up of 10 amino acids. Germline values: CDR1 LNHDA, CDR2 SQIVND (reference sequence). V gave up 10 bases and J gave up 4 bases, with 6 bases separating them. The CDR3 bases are TGTGCCACCGAGTCAGATACGCAGTATTTT. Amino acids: CATESDTQYF.

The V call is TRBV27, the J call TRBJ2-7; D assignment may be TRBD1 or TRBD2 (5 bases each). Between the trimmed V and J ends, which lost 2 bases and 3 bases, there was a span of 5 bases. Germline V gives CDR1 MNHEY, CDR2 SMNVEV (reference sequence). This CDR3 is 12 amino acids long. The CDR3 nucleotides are TGTGCCAGCAGTTTAGGGGGCTACGAGCAGTACTTC. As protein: CASSLGGYEQYF.

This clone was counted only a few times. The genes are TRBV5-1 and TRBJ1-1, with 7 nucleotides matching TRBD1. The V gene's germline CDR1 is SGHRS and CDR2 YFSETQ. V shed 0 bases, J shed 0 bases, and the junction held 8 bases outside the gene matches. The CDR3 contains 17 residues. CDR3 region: CASSLDGQVMMNTEAFF. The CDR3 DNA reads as TGCGCCAGCAGCTTGGACGGACAGGTTATGATGAACACTGAAGCTTTCTTT.

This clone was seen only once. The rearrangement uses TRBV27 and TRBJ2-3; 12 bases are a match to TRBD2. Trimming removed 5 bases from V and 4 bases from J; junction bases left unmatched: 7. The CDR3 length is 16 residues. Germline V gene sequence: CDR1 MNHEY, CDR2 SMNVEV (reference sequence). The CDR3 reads CASSAQLAGGPDTQYF. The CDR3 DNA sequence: TGTGCCAGCAGTGCCCAACTAGCGGGGGGCCCAGATACGCAGTATTTT.

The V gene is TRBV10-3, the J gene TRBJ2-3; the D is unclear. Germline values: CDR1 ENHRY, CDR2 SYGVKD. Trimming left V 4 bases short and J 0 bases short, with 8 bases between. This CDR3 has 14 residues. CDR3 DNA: TGTGCCATCAGTGGTGTAACTAGCACAGATACGCAGTATTTT. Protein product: CAISGVTSTDTQYF.

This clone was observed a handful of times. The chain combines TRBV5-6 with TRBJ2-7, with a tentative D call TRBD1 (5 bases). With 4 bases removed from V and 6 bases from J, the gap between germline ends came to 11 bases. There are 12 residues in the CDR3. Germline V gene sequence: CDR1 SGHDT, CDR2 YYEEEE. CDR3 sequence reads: CASSLQGSEQYF. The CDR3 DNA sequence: TGTGCCAGCAGCCTGCAGGGTTCCGAGCAGTACTTC.

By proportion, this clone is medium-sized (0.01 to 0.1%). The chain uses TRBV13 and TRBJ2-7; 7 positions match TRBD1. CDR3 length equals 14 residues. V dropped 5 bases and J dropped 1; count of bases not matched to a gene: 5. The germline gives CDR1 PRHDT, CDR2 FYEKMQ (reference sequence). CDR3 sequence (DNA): TGTGCCAGCAGCCGAACAGGGGAATCCTACGAGCAGTACTTC. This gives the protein CASSRTGESYEQYF.

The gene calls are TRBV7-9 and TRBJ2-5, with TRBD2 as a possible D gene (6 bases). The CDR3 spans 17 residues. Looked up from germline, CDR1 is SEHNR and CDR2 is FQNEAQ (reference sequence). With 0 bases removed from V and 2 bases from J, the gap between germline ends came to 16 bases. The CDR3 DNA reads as TGTGCCAGCAGCTTAGCACAAGTCGGACTAAAGCAAGAGACCCAGTACTTC. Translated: CASSLAQVGLKQETQYF.

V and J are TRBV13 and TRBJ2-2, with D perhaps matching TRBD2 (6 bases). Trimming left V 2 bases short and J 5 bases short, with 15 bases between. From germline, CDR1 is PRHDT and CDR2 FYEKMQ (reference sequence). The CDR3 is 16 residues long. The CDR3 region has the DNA TGTGCCAGCAGCTTACTGTCGGGGGAGAAGACCGGGGAGCTGTTTTTT. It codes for CASSLLSGEKTGELFF.

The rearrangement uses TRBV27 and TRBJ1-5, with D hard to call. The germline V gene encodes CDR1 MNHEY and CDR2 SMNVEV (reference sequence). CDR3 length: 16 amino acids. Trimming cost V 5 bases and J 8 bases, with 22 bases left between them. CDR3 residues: CASSKLPGERSEPQHF. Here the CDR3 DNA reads TGTGCCAGCAGTAAACTTCCGGGCGAAAGGTCGGAGCCCCAGCATTTT.

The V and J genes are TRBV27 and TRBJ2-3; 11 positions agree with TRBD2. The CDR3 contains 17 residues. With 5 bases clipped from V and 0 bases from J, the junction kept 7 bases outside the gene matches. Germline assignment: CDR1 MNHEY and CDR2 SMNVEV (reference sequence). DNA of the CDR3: TGTGCCAGCAGTAGGATAGGGACTAGCGGAAGCACAGATACGCAGTATTTT. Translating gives CASSRIGTSGSTDTQYF.

Written as DNA, the CDR3 is TGTGCCAGTAGTATACCCGGGCAGGGGGCCTATGGCTACACCTTC. This sequence encodes CASSIPGQGAYGYTF. The chain joins TRBV19 to TRBJ1-2; 8 nucleotides line up with TRBD1. CDR3 length: 15 residues. The V segment lost 2 bases and the J segment 4 bases; nucleotides outside the gene matches: 6. Germline CDR1 and CDR2: LNHDA and SQIVND (reference sequence). Combining the CDR3 with reference TRBV19 and TRBJ1-2 gives the whole variable domain DGGITQSPKYLFRKEGQNVTLSCEQNLNHDAMYWYRQDPGQGLRLIYYSQIVNDFQKGDIAEGYSVSREKKESFPLTVTSAQKNPTAFYLCASSIPGQGAYGYTFGSGTRLTVV.

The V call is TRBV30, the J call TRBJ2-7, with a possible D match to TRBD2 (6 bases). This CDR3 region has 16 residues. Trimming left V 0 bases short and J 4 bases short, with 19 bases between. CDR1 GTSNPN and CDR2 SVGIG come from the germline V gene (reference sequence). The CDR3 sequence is CAWSVQVGEVGYEQYF. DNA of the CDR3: TGTGCCTGGAGTGTACAGGTAGGGGAGGTTGGATACGAGCAGTACTTC.

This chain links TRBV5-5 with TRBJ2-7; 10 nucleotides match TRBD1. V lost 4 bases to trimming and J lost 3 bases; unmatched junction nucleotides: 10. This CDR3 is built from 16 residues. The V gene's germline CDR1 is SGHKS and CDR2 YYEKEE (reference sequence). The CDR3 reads CASSHPGQGGIYEQYV. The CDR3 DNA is TGTGCCAGCAGCCATCCAGGACAGGGGGGTATCTACGAGCAGTACGTC.

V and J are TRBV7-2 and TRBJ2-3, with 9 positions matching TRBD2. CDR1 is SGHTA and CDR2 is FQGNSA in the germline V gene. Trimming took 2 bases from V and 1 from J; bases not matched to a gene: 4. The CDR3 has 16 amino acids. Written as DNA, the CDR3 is TGTGCCAGCAGCTTAAGGGCTAGCGGGGGCACAGATACGCAGTATTTT. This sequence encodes CASSLRASGGTDTQYF.

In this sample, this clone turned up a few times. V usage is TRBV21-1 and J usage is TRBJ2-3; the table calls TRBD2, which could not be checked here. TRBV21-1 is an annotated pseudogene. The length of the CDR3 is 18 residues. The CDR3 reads CASSKSGTSGGATDTQYF. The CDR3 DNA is TGTGCCAGCAGCAAATCCGGGACTAGCGGGGGGGCGACAGATACGCAGTATTTT.

The CDR3 is CASSQARAQLGTDTQYF. In DNA, the CDR3 is TGCGCCAGCAGCCAAGCCAGGGCCCAACTTGGCACAGATACGCAGTATTTT. The chain is built from TRBV4-1 and TRBJ2-3; D perhaps matches TRBD1 (5 bases). The V end was cut by 1 base, the J end by 1 base, with 15 bases between. The CDR3 has 17 residues. Germline V gene lookup returns CDR1 MGHRA and CDR2 YSYEKL.

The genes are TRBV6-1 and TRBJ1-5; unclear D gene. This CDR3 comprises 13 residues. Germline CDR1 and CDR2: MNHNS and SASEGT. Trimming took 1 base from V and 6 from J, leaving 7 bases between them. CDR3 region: CASSEVRVQPQHF. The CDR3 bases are TGTGCCAGCAGTGAAGTAAGGGTTCAGCCCCAGCATTTT.

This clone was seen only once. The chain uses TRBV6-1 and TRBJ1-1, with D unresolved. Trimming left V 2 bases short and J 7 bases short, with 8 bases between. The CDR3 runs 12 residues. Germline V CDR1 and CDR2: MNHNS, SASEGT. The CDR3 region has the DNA TGTGCCAGCAGTGAAATTGTTGATGAAGCTTTCTTT. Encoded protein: CASSEIVDEAFF.

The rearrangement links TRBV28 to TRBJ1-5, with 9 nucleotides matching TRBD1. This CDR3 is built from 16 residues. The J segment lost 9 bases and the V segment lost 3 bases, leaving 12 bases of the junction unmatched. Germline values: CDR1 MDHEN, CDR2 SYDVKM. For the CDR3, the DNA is TGTGCCAGCAGTTTCCCCACAGGGGGCCCAGGGAGGCCCCAGCATTTT. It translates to CASSFPTGGPGRPQHF.

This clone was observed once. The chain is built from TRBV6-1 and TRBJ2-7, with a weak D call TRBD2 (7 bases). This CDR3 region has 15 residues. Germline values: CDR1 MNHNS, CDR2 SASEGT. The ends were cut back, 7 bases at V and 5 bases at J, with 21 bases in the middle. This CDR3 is CASNAPGGHPHEQYF. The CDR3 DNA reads TGTGCCAGCAATGCACCGGGGGGCCACCCCCACGAGCAGTACTTC.

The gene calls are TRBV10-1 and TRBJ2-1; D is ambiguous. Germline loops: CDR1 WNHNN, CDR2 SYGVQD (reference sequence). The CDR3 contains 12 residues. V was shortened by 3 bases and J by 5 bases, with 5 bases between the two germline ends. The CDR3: CASSETDNEQFF. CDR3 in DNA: TGCGCCAGCAGTGAAACGGACAATGAGCAGTTCTTC.

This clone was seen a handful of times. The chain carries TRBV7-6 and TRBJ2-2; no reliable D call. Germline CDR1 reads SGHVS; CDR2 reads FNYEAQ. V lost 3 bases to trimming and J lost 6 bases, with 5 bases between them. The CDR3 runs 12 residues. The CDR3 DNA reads TGTGCCAGCAGCTTCAAGTCCGGGGAGCTGTTTTTT. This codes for CASSFKSGELFF.

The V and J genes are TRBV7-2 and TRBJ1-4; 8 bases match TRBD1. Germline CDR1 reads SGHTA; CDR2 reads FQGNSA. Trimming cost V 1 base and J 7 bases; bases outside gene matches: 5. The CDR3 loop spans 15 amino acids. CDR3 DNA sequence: TGTGCCAGCAGCTTAGTCCTAACAGGGGGTGAAAAACTGTTTTTT. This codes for CASSLVLTGGEKLFF. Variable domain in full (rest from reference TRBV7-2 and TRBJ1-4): GAGVSQSPSNKVTEKGKDVELRCDPISGHTALYWYRQSLGQGLEFLIYFQGNSAPDKSGLPSDRFSAERTGGSVSTLTIQRTQQEDSAVYLCASSLVLTGGEKLFFGSGTQLSVL.

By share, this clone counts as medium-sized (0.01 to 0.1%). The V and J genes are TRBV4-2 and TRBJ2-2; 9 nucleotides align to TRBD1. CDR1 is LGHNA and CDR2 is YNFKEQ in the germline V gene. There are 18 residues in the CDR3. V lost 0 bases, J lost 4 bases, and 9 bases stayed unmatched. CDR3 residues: CASSQDITGTGPTGELFF. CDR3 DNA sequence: TGTGCCAGCAGCCAAGACATAACCGGGACAGGGCCCACCGGGGAGCTGTTTTTT.

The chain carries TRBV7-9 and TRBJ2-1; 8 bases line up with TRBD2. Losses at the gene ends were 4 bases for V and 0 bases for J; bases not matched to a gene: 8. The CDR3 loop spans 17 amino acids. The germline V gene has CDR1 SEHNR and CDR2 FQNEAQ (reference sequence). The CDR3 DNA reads TGTGCCAGCAGCTCCCCCCTTAGCGGGGACTCCTACAATGAGCAGTTCTTC. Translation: CASSSPLSGDSYNEQFF.

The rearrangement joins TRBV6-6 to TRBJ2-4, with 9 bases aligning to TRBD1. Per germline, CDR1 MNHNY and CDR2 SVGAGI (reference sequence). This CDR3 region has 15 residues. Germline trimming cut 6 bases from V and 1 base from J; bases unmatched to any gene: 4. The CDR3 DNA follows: TGTGCCAGCAGGACTGGACAGGGGGCCAAAAACATTCAGTACTTC. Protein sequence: CASRTGQGAKNIQYF.

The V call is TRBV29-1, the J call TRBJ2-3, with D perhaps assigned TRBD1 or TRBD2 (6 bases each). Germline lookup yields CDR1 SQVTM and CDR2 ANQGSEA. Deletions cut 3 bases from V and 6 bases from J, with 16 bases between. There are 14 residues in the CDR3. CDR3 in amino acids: CSVDKGGPPDTQYF. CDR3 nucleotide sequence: TGCAGCGTTGACAAAGGGGGGCCGCCCGATACGCAGTATTTT.